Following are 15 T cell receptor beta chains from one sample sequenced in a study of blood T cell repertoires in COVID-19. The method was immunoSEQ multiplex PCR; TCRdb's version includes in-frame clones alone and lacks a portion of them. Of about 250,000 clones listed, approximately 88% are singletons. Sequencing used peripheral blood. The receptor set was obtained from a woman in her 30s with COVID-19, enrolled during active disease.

CDR3 in amino acids: CASSIQQGGELFF. The CDR3 bases are TGTGCCAGTAGTATCCAACAGGGCGGGGAGCTGTTTTTT. This sequence joins TRBV19 and TRBJ2-2, with D maybe TRBD1 (6 bases). V lost 3 bases to trimming and J lost 7 bases, with 9 bases between them. Per the germline V gene, CDR1 is LNHDA and CDR2 is SQIVND (reference sequence). The CDR3 spans 13 residues.

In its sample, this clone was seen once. CDR3: CASSLALAGGPEQYF. CDR3 in DNA: TGTGCCAGCAGCTTAGCCCTCGCGGGGGGGCCCGAGCAGTACTTC. V gene TRBV7-2 combines with J gene TRBJ2-7; 9 bases align to TRBD2. Germline assignment: CDR1 SGHTA and CDR2 FQGNSA. V trimming: 0 bases; J trimming: 6 bases; junction bases outside the gene matches: 6. The CDR3 is 15 amino acids.

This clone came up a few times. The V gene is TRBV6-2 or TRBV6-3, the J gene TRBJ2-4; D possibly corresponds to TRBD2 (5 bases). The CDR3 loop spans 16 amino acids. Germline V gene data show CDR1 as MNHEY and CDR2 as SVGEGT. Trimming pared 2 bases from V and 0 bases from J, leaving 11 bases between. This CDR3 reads CASSYPEDLAKNIQYF. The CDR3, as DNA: TGTGCCAGCAGTTACCCAGAGGACTTAGCCAAAAACATTCAGTACTTC.

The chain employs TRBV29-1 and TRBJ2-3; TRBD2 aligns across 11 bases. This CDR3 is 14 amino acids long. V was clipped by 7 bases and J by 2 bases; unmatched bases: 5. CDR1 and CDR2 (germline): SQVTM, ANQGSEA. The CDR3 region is CSAGTSGDTDTQYF. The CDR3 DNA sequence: TGCAGCGCAGGGACTAGCGGAGACACAGATACGCAGTATTTT.

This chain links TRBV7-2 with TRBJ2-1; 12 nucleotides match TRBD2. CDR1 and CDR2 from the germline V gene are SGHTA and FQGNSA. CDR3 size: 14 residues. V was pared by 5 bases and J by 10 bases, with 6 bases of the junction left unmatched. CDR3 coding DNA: TGTGCCAGCAGCACGACTAGCGGGGGCCGGGAGCAGTTCTTC. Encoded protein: CASSTTSGGREQFF.

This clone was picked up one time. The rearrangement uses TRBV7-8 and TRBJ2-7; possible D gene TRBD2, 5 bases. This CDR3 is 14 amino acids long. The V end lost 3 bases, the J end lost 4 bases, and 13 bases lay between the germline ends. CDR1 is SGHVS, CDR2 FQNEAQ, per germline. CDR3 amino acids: CASSFGLAAYEQYV. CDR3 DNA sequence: TGTGCCAGCAGCTTCGGTCTAGCAGCGTACGAGCAGTACGTC.

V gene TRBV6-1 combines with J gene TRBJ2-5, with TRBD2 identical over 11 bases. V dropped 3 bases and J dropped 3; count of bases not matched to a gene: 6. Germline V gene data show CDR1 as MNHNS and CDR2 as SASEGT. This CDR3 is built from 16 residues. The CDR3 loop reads CASSEAFSGREETQYF. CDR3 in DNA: TGTGCCAGCAGTGAGGCCTTTAGCGGGAGGGAAGAGACCCAGTACTTC.

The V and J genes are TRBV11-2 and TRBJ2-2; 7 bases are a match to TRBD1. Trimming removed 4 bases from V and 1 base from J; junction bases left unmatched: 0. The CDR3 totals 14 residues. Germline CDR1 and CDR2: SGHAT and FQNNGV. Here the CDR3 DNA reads TGTGCCAGCAGCTGGACAGGGAACACCGGGGAGCTGTTTTTT. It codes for CASSWTGNTGELFF.

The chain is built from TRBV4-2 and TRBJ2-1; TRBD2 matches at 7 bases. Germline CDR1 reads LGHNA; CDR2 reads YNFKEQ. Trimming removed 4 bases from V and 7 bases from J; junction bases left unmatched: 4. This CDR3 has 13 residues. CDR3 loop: CASSPLGGNEQFF. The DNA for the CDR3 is TGTGCCAGCAGCCCCCTCGGGGGGAATGAGCAGTTCTTC.

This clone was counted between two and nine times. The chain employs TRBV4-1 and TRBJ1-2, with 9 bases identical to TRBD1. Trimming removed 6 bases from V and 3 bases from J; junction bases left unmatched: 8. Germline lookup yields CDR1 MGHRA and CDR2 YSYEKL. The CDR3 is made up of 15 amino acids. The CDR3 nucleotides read TGCGCCAGCAGACCAACAGGGGGCGCGGACTATGGCTACACCTTC. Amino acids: CASRPTGGADYGYTF.

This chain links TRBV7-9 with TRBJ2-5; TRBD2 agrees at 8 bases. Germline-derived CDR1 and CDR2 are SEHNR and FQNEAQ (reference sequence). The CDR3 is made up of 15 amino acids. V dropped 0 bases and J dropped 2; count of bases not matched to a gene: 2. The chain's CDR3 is CASSLAGGGQETQYF. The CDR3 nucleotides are TGTGCCAGCAGCTTAGCCGGCGGGGGGCAAGAGACCCAGTACTTC. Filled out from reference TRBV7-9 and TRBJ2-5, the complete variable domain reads DTGVSQNPRHKITKRGQNVTFRCDPISEHNRLYWYRQTLGQGPEFLTYFQNEAQLEKSRLLSDRFSAERPKGSFSTLEIQRTEQGDSAMYLCASSLAGGGQETQYFGPGTRLLVL.

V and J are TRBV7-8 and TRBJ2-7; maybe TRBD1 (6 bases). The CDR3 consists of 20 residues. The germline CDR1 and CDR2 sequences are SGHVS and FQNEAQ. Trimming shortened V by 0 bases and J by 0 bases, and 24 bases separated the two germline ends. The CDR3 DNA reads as TGTGCCAGCAGCTTAGCTCCCCGCACGGTTTTGGGACAAGCCTCCTACGAGCAGTACGTC. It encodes CASSLAPRTVLGQASYEQYV.

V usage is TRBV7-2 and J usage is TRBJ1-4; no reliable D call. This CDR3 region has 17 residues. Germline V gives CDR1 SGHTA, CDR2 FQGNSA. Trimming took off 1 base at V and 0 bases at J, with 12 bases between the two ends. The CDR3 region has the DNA TGTGCCAGCAGCTTAGTGGCTAGACCTGCAACTAATGAAAAACTGTTTTTT. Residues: CASSLVARPATNEKLFF.

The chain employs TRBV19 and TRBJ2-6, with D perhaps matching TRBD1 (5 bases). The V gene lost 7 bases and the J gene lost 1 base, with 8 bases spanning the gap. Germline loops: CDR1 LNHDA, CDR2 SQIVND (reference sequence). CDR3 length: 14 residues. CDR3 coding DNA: TGTGCCAGTATGAAGGGGTCTGGGGCCAACGTCCTGACTTTC. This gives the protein CASMKGSGANVLTF. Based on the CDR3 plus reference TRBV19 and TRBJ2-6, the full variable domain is DGGITQSPKYLFRKEGQNVTLSCEQNLNHDAMYWYRQDPGQGLRLIYYSQIVNDFQKGDIAEGYSVSREKKESFPLTVTSAQKNPTAFYLCASMKGSGANVLTFGAGSRLTVL.

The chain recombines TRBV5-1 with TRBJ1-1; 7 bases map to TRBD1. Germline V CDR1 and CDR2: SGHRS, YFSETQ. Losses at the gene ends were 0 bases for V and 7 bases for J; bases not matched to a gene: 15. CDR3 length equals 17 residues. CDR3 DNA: TGCGCCAGCAGCTTGGGGAACAGGGGCCTCTTACCTGATGAAGCTTTCTTT. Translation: CASSLGNRGLLPDEAFF.